The following is a T cell receptor (beta chain) sequence with its context. The antigen remains unidentified. The V and J ends lost 2 bases and 4 bases respectively, with 9 bases between them. The CDR3 sequence is 14 residues long. Germline V gene sequence: CDR1 MDHEN, CDR2 SYDVKM. The primer mix had 60 Vbeta and 13 Jbeta primers. Here immunoSEQ multiplex PCR was the method, and the copy in TCRdb shows in-frame clones only, minus some. The sample holds 110,000 or so clones, 82% seen once. This entry belongs to a study of cytomegalovirus exposure and HLA in healthy donors. Study-level points and caveats: Across HLA loci, a later analysis found differing TCR association rates, with DRB1 most and HLA-C fewest. The study labeled 150 to 200 TCR beta chains cytomegalovirus-associated. Per a prior analysis, the majority of TCR beta V segments were productive roughly 87% or roughly 30% of the time.

This rearrangement joins TRBV28 to TRBJ1-5, with D unclear. Sequencing used PBMCs. The clonotype comes from a woman between 18 and 29 years old in good health and CMV-seronegative. CDR3 sequence reads: CASSLQRPNQPQHF. The CDR3 DNA reads as TGTGCCAGCAGTTTACAGAGGCCAAATCAGCCCCAGCATTTT.